What follows are 29 T cell receptor beta chains derived from one specimen sequenced in a study of cytomegalovirus exposure and HLA in healthy donors (TCRdb year 2017). The method was the immunoSEQ multiplex PCR assay. For the multiplex PCR, a mixture combining 60 forward primers for TCR Vbeta segments and 13 reverse primers for TCR Jbeta segments was used. Drawn from immuneACCESS, this table holds only the in-frame rearrangements with V and J called that TCRdb kept. Clones are partly lost; checked studies trace under half to an unresolved V gene and leave the rest unexplained. Present in this sample are 130,000 or so clones, 76% of which were seen just once. Clones ranked in the top ten supply 1.8% of the sample. Sequenced input: PBMCs. Receptors originate from a female donor in good health and CMV-seropositive.

This clone was picked up a small number of times. This chain links TRBV2 with TRBJ1-5; D unclear. CDR3 length equals 16 residues. V was trimmed by 0 bases and J by 3 bases, leaving 12 bases between them. Germline assignment: CDR1 SNHLY and CDR2 FYNNEI. CDR3 DNA: TGTGCCAGCAGTGAAGCAGGTCGGGGATTCAATCAGCCCCAGCATTTT. This encodes CASSEAGRGFNQPQHF.

The CDR3 loop reads CASSPVRQGAVDYGYTF. In DNA, the CDR3 is TGCGCCAGCAGCCCGGTTCGGCAGGGGGCCGTCGACTATGGCTACACCTTC. The J gene is TRBJ1-2, the V gene TRBV5-1, with TRBD1 identical over 8 bases. The CDR3 contains 17 residues. The J segment lost 3 bases and the V segment lost 4 bases, leaving 14 bases of the junction unmatched. CDR1 is SGHRS and CDR2 is YFSETQ in the germline V gene.

The V call is TRBV10-3, the J call TRBJ2-1; the D gene is possibly TRBD2 (5 bases). CDR3 length: 13 residues. Trimming cost V 8 bases and J 5 bases, with 13 bases left between them. Per germline, CDR1 ENHRY and CDR2 SYGVKD. CDR3 loop: CAIGVSSNNEQFF. CDR3 in DNA: TGTGCCATCGGCGTGTCTAGCAACAATGAGCAGTTCTTC.

The CDR3 DNA reads TGTGCCAGCAGCTTGGCAGCAGGGTGGCGAATCTACGAGCAGTACTTC. Its protein product is CASSLAAGWRIYEQYF. The chain has TRBV5-6 and TRBJ2-7, with a tentative D call TRBD1 (5 bases). V was cut by 0 bases and J by 3 bases, with 16 bases left in between. The CDR3 is made up of 16 amino acids. Germline CDR1 SGHDT, CDR2 YYEEEE. Full variable domain (remainder filled in from reference TRBV5-6 and TRBJ2-7): DAGVTQSPTHLIKTRGQQVTLRCSPKSGHDTVSWYQQALGQGPQFIFQYYEEEERQRGNFPDRFSGHQFPNYSSELNVNALLLGDSALYLCASSLAAGWRIYEQYFGPGTRLTVT.

CDR3 loop: CASSLGTTGGTEAFF. The CDR3 nucleotides are TGTGCCAGCAGTTTGGGAACTACAGGGGGCACTGAAGCTTTCTTT. The V and J genes are TRBV27 and TRBJ1-1; 8 bases are shared with TRBD1. The CDR3 extends over 15 amino acids. V lost 3 bases to trimming and J lost 4 bases; unmatched junction nucleotides: 7. Germline V gene lookup returns CDR1 MNHEY and CDR2 SMNVEV (reference sequence).

This clone appeared once. The V and J genes are TRBV25-1 and TRBJ2-3; the D gene is possibly TRBD2 (6 bases). Germline V gene data show CDR1 as MGHDK and CDR2 as SYGVNS. V lost 3 bases, J lost 2 bases, and 15 bases lay in between. This CDR3 region has 16 residues. The CDR3 coding sequence is TGTGCCAGCAGTGATCGACTAGGACACCTCACAGATACGCAGTATTTT. Protein product: CASSDRLGHLTDTQYF.

J is TRBJ2-3 and V is TRBV4-1, with D possibly matching TRBD2 (5 bases). V lost 0 bases to trimming and J lost 10 bases, with 17 bases between them. The germline CDR1 and CDR2 sequences are MGHRA and YSYEKL. This CDR3 spans 15 amino acids. The CDR3 reads CASSQEDGGLWAQYF. Written as DNA, the CDR3 is TGCGCCAGCAGCCAAGAGGACGGAGGTTTGTGGGCGCAGTATTTT.

This chain uses TRBV5-8 with TRBJ2-7; 8 bases are a match to TRBD1. With 4 bases clipped from V and 3 bases from J, the junction kept 9 bases outside the gene matches. This CDR3 has 15 amino acids. Germline V gene sequence: CDR1 SGHTS, CDR2 YDEGEE. The CDR3 DNA is TGTGCCAGCAGCCCTGGCCGGGACAGGCTCTACGAGCAGTACTTC. Its translation: CASSPGRDRLYEQYF. Variable domain in full (rest from reference TRBV5-8 and TRBJ2-7): EAGVTQSPTHLIKTRGQQATLRCSPISGHTSVYWYQQALGLGLQFLLWYDEGEERNRGNFPPRFSGRQFPNYSSELNVNALELEDSALYLCASSPGRDRLYEQYFGPGTRLTVT.

The V gene is TRBV2, the J gene TRBJ2-7; 9 bases are shared with TRBD1. The CDR3 covers 13 residues. The V gene's germline CDR1 is SNHLY and CDR2 FYNNEI. The V gene end was trimmed by 7 bases and the J gene end by 5 bases; junction bases not matched to a gene: 6. In DNA form, the CDR3 reads TGTGCCAGCATGTTGGGACAGGGAAACGAGCAGTACTTC. Translating gives CASMLGQGNEQYF.

V is TRBV6-5 and J is TRBJ1-4; D is ambiguous. Germline loops: CDR1 MNHEY, CDR2 SVGAGI. V was shortened by 0 bases and J by 0 bases, with 5 bases between the two germline ends. The CDR3 length is 15 residues. The CDR3 bases are TGTGCCAGCAGTTACTCGACTGCAACTAATGAAAAACTGTTTTTT. Its protein product is CASSYSTATNEKLFF.

J is TRBJ1-1 and V is TRBV4-1; 8 bases are shared with TRBD1. Germline-derived CDR1 and CDR2 are MGHRA and YSYEKL. The CDR3 is 18 amino acids. V trimming: 0 bases; J trimming: 0 bases; junction bases outside the gene matches: 9. The CDR3 nucleotides are TGCGCCAGCAGCCAAGACAGAGCAGGGGGCAGGTTGAACACTGAAGCTTTCTTT. Translation gives CASSQDRAGGRLNTEAFF.

The CDR3 DNA is TGTGCCAGCAGCCTCGGGACAGGGGGCTACGAGCAGTACTTC. This codes for CASSLGTGGYEQYF. This rearrangement joins TRBV6-5 to TRBJ2-7, with 11 positions matching TRBD1. This CDR3 region has 14 residues. The ends lost 6 bases at V and 3 bases at J; junction bases unmatched: 4. The germline gives CDR1 MNHEY, CDR2 SVGAGI.

This clone is labeled medium-sized. V gene TRBV6-4 combines with J gene TRBJ2-3; the match to TRBD1 covers 8 bases. This CDR3 has 16 amino acids. Germline loops: CDR1 MRHNA, CDR2 SNTAGT. With V trimmed by 0 bases and J by 1 base, 3 bases remained unmatched. The CDR3 DNA follows: TGTGCCAGCAGTGACTCCACAGGGGGAGGCACAGATACGCAGTATTTT. The encoded protein is CASSDSTGGGTDTQYF.

The J gene is TRBJ2-5, the V gene TRBV2, with 10 bases fitting TRBD1. This CDR3 region has 16 residues. The V and J ends lost 2 bases and 4 bases, in that order; junction bases with no gene match: 7. CDR1 is SNHLY, CDR2 FYNNEI, per germline. CDR3 in amino acids: CASSEIGTGVPETQYF. The CDR3 region has the DNA TGTGCCAGCAGTGAAATCGGGACAGGGGTCCCAGAGACCCAGTACTTC.

The V gene is TRBV19, the J gene TRBJ1-2; 7 nucleotides agree with TRBD1. CDR1 and CDR2 (germline): LNHDA, SQIVND (reference sequence). This CDR3 has 14 residues. V dropped 4 bases and J dropped 4; count of bases not matched to a gene: 6. The CDR3 coding sequence is TGTGCCAGTAGTACTCGACAGGGAGCCTATGGCTACACCTTC. This encodes CASSTRQGAYGYTF.

V is TRBV5-1 and J is TRBJ2-1, with D perhaps TRBD2 (6 bases). V dropped 3 bases and J dropped 7 bases, with 8 bases sitting between them. The length of the CDR3 is 12 residues. Germline V gene data show CDR1 as SGHRS and CDR2 as YFSETQ. This CDR3 reads CASSSGGNEQFF. CDR3 coding DNA: TGCGCCAGCAGCTCTGGGGGGAATGAGCAGTTCTTC. Using reference TRBV5-1 and TRBJ2-1 for the parts outside the CDR3, the full variable domain is KAGVTQTPRYLIKTRGQQVTLSCSPISGHRSVSWYQQTPGQGLQFLFEYFSETQRNKGNFPGRFSGRQFSNSRSEMNVSTLELGDSALYLCASSSGGNEQFFGPGTRLTVL.

This clone has a handful of counts. The chain uses TRBV28 and TRBJ1-4; D is unresolved. Deletions cut 5 bases from V and 10 bases from J, with 11 bases between. CDR3 length: 12 amino acids. CDR1 and CDR2 from the germline V gene are MDHEN and SYDVKM. CDR3 nucleotide sequence: TGTGCCAGCAGTCCCCCGCGCGGAAAACTGTTTTTT. Encoded protein: CASSPPRGKLFF. The whole variable domain, filled in from reference TRBV28 and TRBJ1-4, reads DVKVTQSSRYLVKRTGEKVFLECVQDMDHENMFWYRQDPGLGLRLIYFSYDVKMKEKGDIPEGYSVSREKKERFSLILESASTNQTSMYLCASSPPRGKLFFGSGTQLSVL.

This clone was detected a few times. The gene calls are TRBV7-9 and TRBJ1-3; 7 nucleotides line up with TRBD1. CDR1 is SEHNR, CDR2 FQNEAQ, per germline (reference sequence). V lost 6 bases to trimming and J lost 0 bases; unmatched junction nucleotides: 8. This CDR3 has 16 residues. CDR3 in amino acids: CASRNQGDNSGNTIYF. CDR3 in DNA: TGTGCCAGCAGAAACCAGGGGGATAACTCTGGAAACACCATATATTTT.

V and J are TRBV2 and TRBJ2-7; 7 nucleotides line up with TRBD1. Germline V gives CDR1 SNHLY, CDR2 FYNNEI. V trimming: 3 bases; J trimming: 6 bases; junction bases outside the gene matches: 11. The CDR3 extends over 15 amino acids. CDR3: CASSDRGPGWGEQYF. Written as DNA, the CDR3 is TGTGCCAGCAGTGATAGGGGGCCAGGGTGGGGCGAGCAGTACTTC. Filled out from reference TRBV2 and TRBJ2-7, the complete variable domain reads EPEVTQTPSHQVTQMGQEVILRCVPISNHLYFYWYRQILGQKVEFLVSFYNNEISEKSEIFDDQFSVERPDGSNFTLKIRSTKLEDSAMYFCASSDRGPGWGEQYFGPGTRLTVT.

The chain has TRBV19 and TRBJ2-7; 7 nucleotides align to TRBD1. The V gene's germline CDR1 is LNHDA and CDR2 SQIVND (reference sequence). With V trimmed by 11 bases and J by 3 bases, 10 bases remained unmatched. This CDR3 spans 13 amino acids. The CDR3 DNA reads as TGTGCCTGTGCTCCGGGACAGAGCTACGAGCAGTACTTC. It is translated as CACAPGQSYEQYF.

The rearrangement links TRBV5-1 to TRBJ2-7; TRBD2 matches 12 bases. The germline gives CDR1 SGHRS, CDR2 YFSETQ. After removal of 4 bases from V and 6 bases from J, the junction contained 8 bases not matched to a gene. The CDR3 length is 15 residues. CDR3 region: CASSRELAGGGEQYF. CDR3 nucleotides: TGCGCCAGCAGCAGGGAACTAGCGGGAGGCGGCGAGCAGTACTTC. The full variable domain, in which reference TRBV5-1 and TRBJ2-7 provide the parts outside the CDR3, is KAGVTQTPRYLIKTRGQQVTLSCSPISGHRSVSWYQQTPGQGLQFLFEYFSETQRNKGNFPGRFSGRQFSNSRSEMNVSTLELGDSALYLCASSRELAGGGEQYFGPGTRLTVT.

The genes are TRBV5-6 and TRBJ2-3; TRBD1 might be the D (6 bases). The ends were cut back, 2 bases at V and 1 base at J, with 14 bases in the middle. Germline CDR1 and CDR2: SGHDT and YYEEEE. The CDR3 spans 16 residues. The CDR3 DNA reads TGTGCCAGCAGCTTTAGACCGCGACAGGGCACAGATACGCAGTATTTT. Its translation: CASSFRPRQGTDTQYF.

J is TRBJ1-1 and V is TRBV4-1, with D hard to call. The V end lost 2 bases, the J end lost 5 bases, and 18 bases lay between the germline ends. Germline assignment: CDR1 MGHRA and CDR2 YSYEKL. The CDR3 spans 16 residues. As DNA, the CDR3 is TGCGCCAGCAGCCAACCGACACGAGGGAGGAGTACTGAAGCTTTCTTT. It translates to CASSQPTRGRSTEAFF.

V is TRBV10-1 and J is TRBJ1-1; D is unclear. Germline V gene sequence: CDR1 WNHNN, CDR2 SYGVQD (reference sequence). The CDR3 covers 12 residues. Trimming took off 2 bases at V and 4 bases at J, with 5 bases between the two ends. CDR3 bases: TGCGCCAGCAGTGAGGAGGGCACTGAAGCTTTCTTT. Protein: CASSEEGTEAFF.

The sample holds one count of this clone. The gene calls are TRBV28 and TRBJ1-2; maybe TRBD1 (5 bases). Trimming removed 2 bases from V and 5 bases from J, with 15 bases in between. Germline CDR1 reads MDHEN; CDR2 reads SYDVKM. This CDR3 is 15 amino acids long. Here the CDR3 DNA reads TGTGCCAGCAGTTTAGGGTCTTGGCAGGGATATGGCTACACCTTC. This encodes CASSLGSWQGYGYTF.

The chain uses TRBV6-1 and TRBJ2-7, with 11 positions matching TRBD1. Germline values: CDR1 MNHNS, CDR2 SASEGT. V lost 5 bases and J lost 4; bases outside the gene matches: 4. The CDR3 is 14 residues long. The CDR3 region is CASSPGQGEYEQYF. The CDR3 coding sequence is TGTGCCAGCAGTCCGGGACAGGGGGAATACGAGCAGTACTTC.

The CDR3 DNA reads TGTGCCAGCAGTACCGGGTCCCGCAACGGGCAGTACTTC. It codes for CASSTGSRNGQYF. The chain carries TRBV2 and TRBJ2-7; D not resolved. This CDR3 contains 13 residues. V was trimmed by 5 bases and J by 9 bases, leaving 17 bases between them. Per the germline V gene, CDR1 is SNHLY and CDR2 is FYNNEI.

This chain connects TRBV5-1 to TRBJ2-1; no clear D gene. The CDR3 runs 13 residues. Looked up from germline, CDR1 is SGHRS and CDR2 is YFSETQ. V lost 0 bases to trimming and J lost 7 bases, with 8 bases between them. The CDR3 DNA reads as TGCGCCAGCAGCTTGGCCGTGAGTAATGAGCAGTTCTTC. Encoded protein: CASSLAVSNEQFF.

The table lists this clone with a few counts. The V and J genes are TRBV5-1 and TRBJ1-2, with a weak D call TRBD1 (5 bases). Germline CDR1 SGHRS, CDR2 YFSETQ. The CDR3 sequence is 17 residues long. Trimming took 0 bases from V and 4 from J, leaving 19 bases between them. CDR3 DNA sequence: TGCGCCAGCAGCTTGGAGTCCCGGGACGGACTAGTCTATGGCTACACCTTC. Translating it yields CASSLESRDGLVYGYTF.